The next 2 T cell receptor beta chains were all read from a single sample in a study of blood T cell repertoires in COVID-19. Measured with immunoSEQ multiplex PCR; TCRdb has only the in-frame clones, and not every one. The sample lists roughly 90,000 clones; approximately 85% were seen once. Sequencing was done on a sample of peripheral blood. The receptors here all came from a woman of 80 years or more with COVID-19, enrolled during active disease.

The rearrangement links TRBV2 to TRBJ2-7; D remains ambiguous. This CDR3 has 12 amino acids. Germline loops: CDR1 SNHLY, CDR2 FYNNEI. The V and J ends lost 3 bases and 6 bases respectively, with 9 bases between them. The CDR3 spells CASSDRWSEQYF. CDR3 sequence (DNA): TGTGCCAGCAGTGACCGGTGGAGCGAGCAGTACTTC.

This chain joins TRBV27 and TRBJ2-3, with unresolved D. CDR1 and CDR2 from the germline V gene are MNHEY and SMNVEV (reference sequence). With 5 bases removed from V and 1 base from J, the gap between germline ends came to 10 bases. This CDR3 comprises 14 residues. DNA of the CDR3: TGTGCCAGCAGTCCCCATTTAGGCACAGATACGCAGTATTTT. It yields the protein CASSPHLGTDTQYF.